This TCR beta chain stems from a study of T-cell reconstitution after alpha-beta-depleted transplantation in children. The authors prepared the TCRbeta library with unique molecular identifiers. TCRdb re-called the PCR reads with MiXCR, one entry per CDR3 protein. The sample lists almost 400,000 distinct CDR3 sequences, roughly 20% occurring once. This clonotype came up a few times. Germline V gives CDR1 SGHRS, CDR2 YFSETQ. V lost 2 bases and J 0 bases, leaving 12 bases between the germline ends. The CDR3 covers 16 residues. The rearrangement uses TRBV5-1 and TRBJ1-5; the D is unclear. The source of this sequence is a human donor who donated a stem cell graft to a child with acute myeloid leukemia. This sample comprised PBMCs from the stem cell graft donor, obtained from the stem cell graft. The CDR3 bases are TGCGCCAGCAGCTTACACGGAAGAGATAGCAATCAGCCCCAGCATTTT. Its translation: CASSLHGRDSNQPQHF.